This T cell receptor beta chain was obtained from a study of blood T cell repertoires in COVID-19. Authors' analysis steps: Cell counts per sample came from amplifying reference gene primers. The data were produced by immunoSEQ multiplex PCR, yet TCRdb's version contains in-frame clones alone and is incomplete. D and trimming were read from the DNA, whereas the V and J calls and clone size are those reported in that table. The data hold 95,000 to 150,000 clones, with roughly four fifths observed a single time. The V and J ends lost 0 bases and 8 bases, in that order; junction bases with no gene match: 10. This CDR3 comprises 17 residues. The germline gives CDR1 LGHNA, CDR2 YSLEER.

This sequence originates from a woman aged 65 to 85 with acute or convalescent COVID-19. Sequenced: peripheral blood. This chain uses TRBV4-3 with TRBJ1-6, with 7 nucleotides matching TRBD1. CDR3 nucleotides: TGCGCCAGCAGCCAAGAGCCCGCTGACAGGGCCCATTCACCCCTCCACTTT. This sequence encodes CASSQEPADRAHSPLHF.